A single sample gave rise to the 14 T cell receptor beta chains below, sequenced in a study of PD-L1 blockade in urothelial cancer. Using immunoSEQ multiplex PCR, the repertoire was profiled, and TCRdb retains in-frame clones only, with some absent. The sample includes about 80,000 clones, 85% of them seen just once. Time point here: pretreatment peripheral blood. Sequenced here: PBMCs, sampled around atezolizumab (anti-PD-L1) treatment. The source is a man aged 35 to 55 with urothelial cancer.

The chain links TRBV6-5 to TRBJ1-1; 9 bases map to TRBD1. The V gene end was trimmed by 5 bases and the J gene end by 12 bases; junction bases not matched to a gene: 16. The CDR3 length is 15 residues. The germline V gene encodes CDR1 MNHEY and CDR2 SVGAGI. In DNA, the CDR3 is TGTGCCAGCAGTCGGAAACAGGGGGCGACGACCTCTACTTTCTTT. Its translation is CASSRKQGATTSTFF.

The rearrangement links TRBV5-1 to TRBJ2-5; D may be TRBD2 (6 bases). Germline loops: CDR1 SGHRS, CDR2 YFSETQ. This CDR3 contains 14 residues. Trimming removed 7 bases from V and 2 bases from J, with 15 bases in between. CDR3: CASGGGLKQETQYF. In DNA, the CDR3 is TGCGCCAGCGGGGGAGGTCTTAAACAAGAGACCCAGTACTTC.

This chain joins TRBV18 and TRBJ2-1; TRBD1 agrees at 10 bases. V shed 1 base, J shed 6 bases, and the junction held 3 bases outside the gene matches. The CDR3 extends over 15 amino acids. From germline, CDR1 is KGHSH and CDR2 LQKENI. As DNA, the CDR3 is TGTGCCAGCTCACCACAAAGGACAGGGGGCAATGAGCAGTTCTTC. It yields the protein CASSPQRTGGNEQFF.

The chain has TRBV6-1 and TRBJ2-7; D is possibly TRBD2 (7 bases). Germline CDR1 MNHNS, CDR2 SASEGT. The CDR3 runs to 16 residues. Trimming cost V 4 bases and J 4 bases, with 20 bases left between them. CDR3 amino acids: CASSGGPGGALYEQYF. Written as DNA, the CDR3 is TGTGCCAGCAGTGGGGGCCCGGGGGGCGCGTTGTACGAGCAGTACTTC.

The genes are TRBV18 and TRBJ1-4; D is possibly TRBD1 (5 bases). Trimming took off 2 bases at V and 2 bases at J, with 18 bases between the two ends. Germline V gene data show CDR1 as KGHSH and CDR2 as LQKENI. This CDR3 spans 18 amino acids. CDR3 in DNA: TGTGCCAGCTCACCAGTATTCCGGCAGGGCGGCACTAATGAAAAACTGTTTTTT. Amino acids: CASSPVFRQGGTNEKLFF.

The chain links TRBV6-5 to TRBJ2-6; TRBD1 matches 7 bases. With V trimmed by 4 bases and J by 0 bases, 3 bases remained unmatched. Germline CDR1 is MNHEY and CDR2 is SVGAGI. The CDR3 consists of 16 residues. The DNA for the CDR3 is TGTGCCAGCAGTTTTGCAGGGGGCTCTGGGGCCAACGTCCTGACTTTC. As protein: CASSFAGGSGANVLTF.

The gene calls are TRBV7-3 and TRBJ1-2, with 8 nucleotides matching TRBD1. With V trimmed by 5 bases and J by 6 bases, 5 bases remained unmatched. The CDR3 is made up of 13 amino acids. Germline V CDR1 and CDR2: SGHTA, FQGTGA. The CDR3 nucleotides are TGTGCCAGCAGCCTACAGGGGGTCGATGGCTACACCTTC. This codes for CASSLQGVDGYTF.

The chain couples TRBV7-2 to TRBJ1-1; 9 nucleotides match TRBD1. The V segment lost 6 bases and the J segment 1 base; nucleotides outside the gene matches: 9. CDR1 and CDR2 (germline): SGHTA, FQGNSA. The CDR3 spans 16 residues. The CDR3 protein is CASSDRDRAWNTEAFF. In DNA, the CDR3 is TGTGCCAGCAGTGACCGGGACAGGGCCTGGAACACTGAAGCTTTCTTT.

The chain joins TRBV5-7 to TRBJ1-5; no clear D. TRBV5-7 is an open reading frame whose function is uncertain. The V gene lost 2 bases and the J gene lost 4 bases, with 4 bases spanning the gap. This CDR3 region has 12 residues. This chain's CDR3 is CASSFQNQPQHF. The CDR3 DNA reads TGTGCCAGCAGCTTCCAAAATCAGCCCCAGCATTTT.

The chain is built from TRBV18 and TRBJ1-3; TRBD1 might be the D (5 bases). Between the trimmed V and J ends, which lost 3 bases and 4 bases, there was a span of 13 bases. From germline, CDR1 is KGHSH and CDR2 LQKENI. The CDR3 totals 15 residues. The CDR3 sequence: CASSPGQTQGNTIYF. The CDR3 coding sequence is TGTGCCAGCTCACCGGGGCAGACCCAAGGAAACACCATATATTTT.

CDR3 DNA: TGTGCCAGCAGCCCCGTGGGGAGGACTGAAGCTTTCTTT. Translating it yields CASSPVGRTEAFF. V gene TRBV6-5 combines with J gene TRBJ1-1; D not certain. The germline CDR1 and CDR2 sequences are MNHEY and SVGAGI. The CDR3 spans 13 residues. V lost 6 bases and J 5 bases, leaving 13 bases between the germline ends.

This chain connects TRBV18 to TRBJ1-2; D possibly corresponds to TRBD1 (6 bases). The CDR3 is 16 residues long. CDR1 and CDR2 (germline): KGHSH, LQKENI. V shed 1 base and J shed 4 bases, with 16 bases lying between them. Here the CDR3 reads CASSPLSEQGIYGYTF. The CDR3 DNA reads TGTGCCAGCTCACCACTTTCCGAACAGGGAATCTATGGCTACACCTTC. The variable domain in full, completed from reference TRBV18 and TRBJ1-2, reads NAGVMQNPRHLVRRRGQEARLRCSPMKGHSHVYWYRQLPEEGLKFMVYLQKENIIDESGMPKERFSAEFPKEGPSILRIQQVVRGDSAAYFCASSPLSEQGIYGYTFGSGTRLTVV.

This chain joins TRBV9 and TRBJ2-6; D unclear. Germline CDR1 reads SGDLS; CDR2 reads YYNGEE. Trimming stripped 3 bases from V and 0 bases from J, with 4 bases between. This CDR3 is built from 14 residues. The CDR3 DNA reads as TGTGCCAGCAGCGCCATCTCTGGGGCCAACGTCCTGACTTTC. This gives the protein CASSAISGANVLTF.

The chain joins TRBV7-6 to TRBJ1-2; 8 nucleotides align to TRBD1. Germline lookup yields CDR1 SGHVS and CDR2 FNYEAQ. This CDR3 region has 14 residues. V was clipped by 3 bases and J by 8 bases; unmatched bases: 8. The CDR3 DNA follows: TGTGCCAGCAGCTTGACAGGGGAAGGAGAGGGCTACACCTTC. This encodes CASSLTGEGEGYTF.